The 8 T cell receptor beta chains reported below all come from one sample, sequenced in a study of blood T cell repertoires in COVID-19. Produced via immunoSEQ multiplex PCR; TCRdb's table is partial and in-frame only. This repertoire shows 110,000 or so clones, roughly 70% found once; its top ten account for 1.8%. The sequencing sample was made of peripheral blood. These receptors were obtained from a woman aged 40 to 49 with acute or convalescent COVID-19.

The chain employs TRBV7-6 and TRBJ1-1; perhaps TRBD1 as D (6 bases). From germline, CDR1 is SGHVS and CDR2 FNYEAQ. V dropped 6 bases and J dropped 0 bases, with 14 bases sitting between them. The CDR3 loop spans 15 amino acids. The CDR3 protein is CASRRQAGVNTEAFF. The CDR3 region has the DNA TGTGCCAGCAGGCGACAGGCGGGTGTGAACACTGAAGCTTTCTTT.

The chain joins TRBV27 to TRBJ1-2, with D possibly matching TRBD1 (5 bases). This CDR3 is 17 amino acids long. Trimming stripped 0 bases from V and 8 bases from J, with 22 bases between. Germline V gives CDR1 MNHEY, CDR2 SMNVEV (reference sequence). CDR3 in amino acids: CASSLSYSPLGGSGYTF. Here the CDR3 DNA reads TGTGCCAGCAGTTTATCGTATTCCCCCCTGGGGGGGAGCGGCTACACCTTC.

V usage is TRBV6-4 and J usage is TRBJ1-1; TRBD1 matches at 8 bases. Per the germline V gene, CDR1 is MRHNA and CDR2 is SNTAGT. Trimming cost V 0 bases and J 7 bases; bases outside gene matches: 13. The CDR3 loop spans 17 amino acids. CDR3 in DNA: TGTGCCAGCAGTGACTCTTATAGTCCGGACAGGGTTTTTGAAGCTTTCTTT. It yields the protein CASSDSYSPDRVFEAFF.

This chain joins TRBV5-8 and TRBJ2-7, with TRBD2 matching 7 bases. CDR3 size: 15 residues. J was trimmed by 4 bases and V by 1 base; bases with no gene match: 8. In germline, CDR1 is SGHTS, CDR2 YDEGEE. The CDR3: CASSLTGGGLYEQYF. The DNA for the CDR3 is TGTGCCAGCAGCTTGACAGGCGGGGGATTATACGAGCAGTACTTC. The full variable domain, with the rest looked up from reference TRBV5-8 and TRBJ2-7, is EAGVTQSPTHLIKTRGQQATLRCSPISGHTSVYWYQQALGLGLQFLLWYDEGEERNRGNFPPRFSGRQFPNYSSELNVNALELEDSALYLCASSLTGGGLYEQYFGPGTRLTVT.

This clone is labeled medium-sized (0.01 to 0.1%). The chain joins TRBV7-9 to TRBJ2-3; perhaps TRBD2 as D (5 bases). This CDR3 region has 15 residues. Trimming removed 4 bases at V and 0 bases at J, with 11 bases between. Per the germline V gene, CDR1 is SEHNR and CDR2 is FQNEAQ (reference sequence). The CDR3 DNA follows: TGTGCCAGCAGCTCAAGACTAACTAGCACAGATACGCAGTATTTT. It codes for CASSSRLTSTDTQYF.

V and J are TRBV27 and TRBJ2-7; 12 nucleotides align to TRBD2. After removal of 8 bases from V and 3 bases from J, the junction contained 8 bases not matched to a gene. The CDR3 spans 15 residues. The V gene's germline CDR1 is MNHEY and CDR2 SMNVEV (reference sequence). The CDR3 sequence: CASGLTSGGDYEQYF. The DNA of the CDR3 is TGTGCCAGCGGATTGACTAGCGGGGGAGACTACGAGCAGTACTTC.

The gene calls are TRBV9 and TRBJ2-3; the match to TRBD2 covers 7 bases. Germline CDR1 SGDLS, CDR2 YYNGEE. CDR3 size: 14 residues. Trimming cost V 4 bases and J 0 bases; bases outside gene matches: 2. The CDR3 protein is CASSISGSTDTQYF. The CDR3 DNA reads TGTGCCAGCAGCATTAGCGGGAGCACAGATACGCAGTATTTT.

The J gene is TRBJ1-1, the V gene TRBV27; D may be TRBD1 (6 bases). The CDR3 totals 19 residues. V gave up 5 bases and J gave up 0 bases, with 25 bases separating them. The germline V gene encodes CDR1 MNHEY and CDR2 SMNVEV (reference sequence). CDR3 sequence reads: CASSTGYPGTMGVNTEAFF. In DNA form, the CDR3 reads TGTGCCAGCAGTACAGGATACCCCGGGACAATGGGGGTGAACACTGAAGCTTTCTTT.